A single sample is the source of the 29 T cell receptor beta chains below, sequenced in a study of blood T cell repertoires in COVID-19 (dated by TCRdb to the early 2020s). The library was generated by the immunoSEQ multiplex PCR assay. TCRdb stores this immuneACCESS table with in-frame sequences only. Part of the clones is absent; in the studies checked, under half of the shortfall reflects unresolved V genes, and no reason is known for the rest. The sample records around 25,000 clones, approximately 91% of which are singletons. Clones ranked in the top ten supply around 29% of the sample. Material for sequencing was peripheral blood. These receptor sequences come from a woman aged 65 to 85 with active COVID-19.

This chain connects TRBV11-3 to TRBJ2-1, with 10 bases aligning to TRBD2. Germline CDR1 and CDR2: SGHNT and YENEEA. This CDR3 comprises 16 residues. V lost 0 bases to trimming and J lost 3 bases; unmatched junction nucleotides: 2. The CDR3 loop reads CASSLEAGGVYNEQFF. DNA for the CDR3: TGTGCCAGCAGCTTAGAAGCGGGGGGGGTCTACAATGAGCAGTTCTTC.

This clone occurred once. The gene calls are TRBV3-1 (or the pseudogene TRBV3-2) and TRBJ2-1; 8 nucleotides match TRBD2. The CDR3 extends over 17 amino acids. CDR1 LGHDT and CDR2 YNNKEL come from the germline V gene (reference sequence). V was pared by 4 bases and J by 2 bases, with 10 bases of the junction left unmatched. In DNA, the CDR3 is TGTGCCAGCAGCCTTGGCTATAGCGGGGATCCCTACAATGAGCAGTTCTTC. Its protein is CASSLGYSGDPYNEQFF.

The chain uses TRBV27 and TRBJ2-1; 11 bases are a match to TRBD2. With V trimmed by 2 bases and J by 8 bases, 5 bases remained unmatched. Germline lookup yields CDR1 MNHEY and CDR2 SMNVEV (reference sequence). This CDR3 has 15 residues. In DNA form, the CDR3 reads TGTGCCAGCAGTTTACTAGCGGGGGGTTTCGATGAGCAGTTCTTC. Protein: CASSLLAGGFDEQFF.

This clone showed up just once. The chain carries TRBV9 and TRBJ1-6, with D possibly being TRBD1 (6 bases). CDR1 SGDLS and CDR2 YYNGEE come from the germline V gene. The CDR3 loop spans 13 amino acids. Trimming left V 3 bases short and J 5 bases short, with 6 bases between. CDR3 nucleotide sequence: TGTGCCAGCAGCGAGGGGGATAATTCACCCCTCCACTTT. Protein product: CASSEGDNSPLHF.

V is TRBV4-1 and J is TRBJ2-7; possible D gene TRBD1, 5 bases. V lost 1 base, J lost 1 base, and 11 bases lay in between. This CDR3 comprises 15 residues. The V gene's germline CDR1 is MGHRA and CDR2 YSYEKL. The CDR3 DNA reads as TGCGCCAGCAGCCAAGCAGGGCCTCCTTCCTACGAGCAGTACTTC. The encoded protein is CASSQAGPPSYEQYF.

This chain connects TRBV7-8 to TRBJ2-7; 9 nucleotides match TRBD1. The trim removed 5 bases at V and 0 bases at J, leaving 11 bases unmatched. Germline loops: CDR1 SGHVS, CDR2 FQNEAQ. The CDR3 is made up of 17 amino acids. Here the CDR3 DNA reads TGTGCCAGCAGCGCCCCCCGGACAGGGGAATTCTCCTACGAGCAGTACTTC. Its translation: CASSAPRTGEFSYEQYF.

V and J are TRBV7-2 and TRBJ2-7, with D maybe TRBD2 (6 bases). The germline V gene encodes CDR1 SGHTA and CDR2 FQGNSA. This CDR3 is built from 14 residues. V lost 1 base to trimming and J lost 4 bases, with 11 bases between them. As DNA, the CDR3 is TGTGCCAGCAGCTTAGGAGGAGGGAGTTACGAGCAGTACTTC. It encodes CASSLGGGSYEQYF.

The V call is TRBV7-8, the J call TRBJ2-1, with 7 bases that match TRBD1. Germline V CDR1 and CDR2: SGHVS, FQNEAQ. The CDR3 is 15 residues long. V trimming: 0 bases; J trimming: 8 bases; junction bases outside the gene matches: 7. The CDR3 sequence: CASSLAPGQVDEQFF. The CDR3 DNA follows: TGTGCCAGCAGCTTAGCGCCCGGACAGGTGGATGAGCAGTTCTTC.

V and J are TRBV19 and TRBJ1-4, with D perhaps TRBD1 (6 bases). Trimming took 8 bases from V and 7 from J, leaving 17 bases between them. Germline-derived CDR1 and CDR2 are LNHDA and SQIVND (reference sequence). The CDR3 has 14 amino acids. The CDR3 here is CASGDIGQPEKLFF. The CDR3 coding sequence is TGTGCCAGTGGGGACATCGGACAACCTGAAAAACTGTTTTTT.

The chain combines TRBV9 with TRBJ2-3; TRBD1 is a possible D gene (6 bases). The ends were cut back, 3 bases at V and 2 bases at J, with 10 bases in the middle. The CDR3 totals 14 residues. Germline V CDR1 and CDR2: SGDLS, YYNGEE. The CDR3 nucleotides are TGTGCCAGCAGCGGACAGGTGAACACAGATACGCAGTATTTT. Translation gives CASSGQVNTDTQYF.

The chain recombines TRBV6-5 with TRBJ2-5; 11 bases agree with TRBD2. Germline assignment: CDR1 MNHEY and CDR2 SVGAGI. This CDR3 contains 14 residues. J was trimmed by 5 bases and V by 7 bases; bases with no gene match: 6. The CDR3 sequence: CASTTVAGGETQYF. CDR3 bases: TGTGCCAGCACCACGGTAGCGGGGGGGGAGACCCAGTACTTC.

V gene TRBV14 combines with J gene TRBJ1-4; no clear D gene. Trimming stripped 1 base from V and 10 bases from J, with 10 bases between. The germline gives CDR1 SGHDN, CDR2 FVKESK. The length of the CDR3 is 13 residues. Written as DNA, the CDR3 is TGTGCCAGCAGCCAAGCTTTAAACGGAAAACTGTTTTTT. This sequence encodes CASSQALNGKLFF.

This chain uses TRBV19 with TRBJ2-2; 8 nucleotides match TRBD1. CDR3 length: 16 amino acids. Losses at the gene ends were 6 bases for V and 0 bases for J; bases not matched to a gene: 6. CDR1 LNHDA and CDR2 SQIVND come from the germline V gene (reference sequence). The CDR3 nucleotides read TGTGCCAGTAGGCCTGGACAGGGAGCGAACACCGGGGAGCTGTTTTTT. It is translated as CASRPGQGANTGELFF.

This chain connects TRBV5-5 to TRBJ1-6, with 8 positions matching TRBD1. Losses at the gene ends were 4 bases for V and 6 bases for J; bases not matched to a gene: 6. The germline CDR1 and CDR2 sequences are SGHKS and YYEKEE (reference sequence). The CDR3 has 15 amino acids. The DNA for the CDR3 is TGTGCCAGCAGCAAGACAGGGGAGTCTAATTCACCCCTCCACTTT. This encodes CASSKTGESNSPLHF.

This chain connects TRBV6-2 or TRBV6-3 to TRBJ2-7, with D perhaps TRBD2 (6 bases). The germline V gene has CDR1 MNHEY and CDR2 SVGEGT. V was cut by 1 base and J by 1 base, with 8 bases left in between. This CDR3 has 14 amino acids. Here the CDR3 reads CASSYLGGSYEQYF. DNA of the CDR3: TGTGCCAGCAGTTACTTGGGGGGATCCTACGAGCAGTACTTC.

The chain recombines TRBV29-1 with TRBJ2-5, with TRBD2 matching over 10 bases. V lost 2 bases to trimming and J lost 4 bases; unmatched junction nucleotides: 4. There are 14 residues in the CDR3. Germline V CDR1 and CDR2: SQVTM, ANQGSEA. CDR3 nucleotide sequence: TGCAGCGTTGAACCAGCGGGGGGGCGAGAGACCCAGTACTTC. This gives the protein CSVEPAGGRETQYF.

In DNA form, the CDR3 reads TGTGCCAGCAGTTACTCTGCTCCTGGGGGGTTGAGGGAGCAGTACTTC. This codes for CASSYSAPGGLREQYF. The J gene is TRBJ2-7, the V gene TRBV6-6, with D maybe TRBD2 (6 bases). Per the germline V gene, CDR1 is MNHNY and CDR2 is SVGAGI (reference sequence). The length of the CDR3 is 16 residues. With 0 bases removed from V and 7 bases from J, the gap between germline ends came to 19 bases.

The CDR3 DNA reads TGTGCCAGCAGCTTGACGGGACAGGGTTGGGGCTACACCTTC. Translating gives CASSLTGQGWGYTF. The chain links TRBV7-9 to TRBJ1-2; TRBD1 aligns across 9 bases. Germline lookup yields CDR1 SEHNR and CDR2 FQNEAQ (reference sequence). After removal of 3 bases from V and 8 bases from J, the junction contained 7 bases not matched to a gene. The CDR3 length is 14 residues.

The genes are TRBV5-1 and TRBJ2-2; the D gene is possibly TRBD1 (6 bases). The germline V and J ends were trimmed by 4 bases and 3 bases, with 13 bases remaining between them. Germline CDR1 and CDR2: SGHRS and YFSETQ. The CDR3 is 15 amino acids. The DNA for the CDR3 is TGCGCCAGCAGCCTACAGGGTGGGGACACCGGGGAGCTGTTTTTT. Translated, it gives CASSLQGGDTGELFF.

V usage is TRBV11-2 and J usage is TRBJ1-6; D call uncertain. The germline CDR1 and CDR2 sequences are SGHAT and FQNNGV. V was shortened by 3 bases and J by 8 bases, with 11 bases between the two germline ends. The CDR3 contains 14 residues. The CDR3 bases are TGTGCCAGCAGCTTTTCCGGAACAGATTCACCCCTCCACTTT. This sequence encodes CASSFSGTDSPLHF.

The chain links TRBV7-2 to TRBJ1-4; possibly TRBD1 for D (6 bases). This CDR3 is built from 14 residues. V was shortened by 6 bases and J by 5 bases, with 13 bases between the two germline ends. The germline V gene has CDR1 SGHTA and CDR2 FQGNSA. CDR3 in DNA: TGTGCCAGCAGTCAGGACAGATCCAATGAAAAACTGTTTTTT. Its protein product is CASSQDRSNEKLFF.

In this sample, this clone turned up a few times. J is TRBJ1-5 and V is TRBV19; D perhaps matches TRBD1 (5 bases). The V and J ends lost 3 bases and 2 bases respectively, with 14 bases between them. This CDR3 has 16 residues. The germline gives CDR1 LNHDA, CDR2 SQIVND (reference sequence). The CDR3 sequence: CASSIGGSPGNQPQHF. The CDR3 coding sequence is TGTGCCAGTAGTATCGGGGGAAGTCCGGGCAATCAGCCCCAGCATTTT.

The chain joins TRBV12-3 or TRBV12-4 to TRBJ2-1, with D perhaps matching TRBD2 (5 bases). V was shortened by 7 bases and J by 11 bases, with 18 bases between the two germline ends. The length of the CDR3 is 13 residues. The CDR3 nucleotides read TGTGCCAGCACCCTGGACGAGGGCGATAAGCAGTTCTTC. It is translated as CASTLDEGDKQFF.

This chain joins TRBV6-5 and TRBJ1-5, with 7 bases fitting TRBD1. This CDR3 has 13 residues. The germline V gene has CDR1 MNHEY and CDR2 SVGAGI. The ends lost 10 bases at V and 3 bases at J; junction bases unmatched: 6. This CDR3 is CAIATGINQPQHF. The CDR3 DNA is TGTGCCATCGCGACAGGGATCAATCAGCCCCAGCATTTT.

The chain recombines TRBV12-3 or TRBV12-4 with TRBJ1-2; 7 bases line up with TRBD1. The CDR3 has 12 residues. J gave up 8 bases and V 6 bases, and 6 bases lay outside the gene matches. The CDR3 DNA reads TGTGCCAGCAGCCTTACAGGGGTGGGCTACACCTTC. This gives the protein CASSLTGVGYTF.

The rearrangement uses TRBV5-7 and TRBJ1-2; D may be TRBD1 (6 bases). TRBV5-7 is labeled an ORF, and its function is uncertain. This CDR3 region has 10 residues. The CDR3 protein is CEGQFYGYTF. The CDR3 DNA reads TGTGAAGGACAGTTCTATGGCTACACCTTC.

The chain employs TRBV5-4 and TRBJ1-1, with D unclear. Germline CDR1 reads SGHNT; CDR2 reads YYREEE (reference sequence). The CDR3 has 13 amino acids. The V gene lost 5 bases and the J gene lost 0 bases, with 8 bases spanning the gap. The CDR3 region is CASSLNMNTEAFF. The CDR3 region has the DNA TGTGCCAGCAGTTTAAACATGAACACTGAAGCTTTCTTT.

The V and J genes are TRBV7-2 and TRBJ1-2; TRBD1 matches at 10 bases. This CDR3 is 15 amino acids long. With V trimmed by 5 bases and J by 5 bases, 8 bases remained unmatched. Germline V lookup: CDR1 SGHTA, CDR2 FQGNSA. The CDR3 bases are TGTGCCAGCAGCAATGGAGGGACAGGGGTATATGGCTACACCTTC. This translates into CASSNGGTGVYGYTF. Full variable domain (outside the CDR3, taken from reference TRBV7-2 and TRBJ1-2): GAGVSQSPSNKVTEKGKDVELRCDPISGHTALYWYRQSLGQGLEFLIYFQGNSAPDKSGLPSDRFSAERTGGSVSTLTIQRTQQEDSAVYLCASSNGGTGVYGYTFGSGTRLTVV.

In DNA form, the CDR3 reads TGTGCCAGCAGTTTACAAACCGGGGAGCTGTTTTTT. Translation gives CASSLQTGELFF. V is TRBV28 and J is TRBJ2-2, with unresolved D. Germline V gene sequence: CDR1 MDHEN, CDR2 SYDVKM. The CDR3 totals 12 residues. V lost 2 bases and J 5 bases, leaving 3 bases between the germline ends. The full variable domain, with the rest looked up from reference TRBV28 and TRBJ2-2, is DVKVTQSSRYLVKRTGEKVFLECVQDMDHENMFWYRQDPGLGLRLIYFSYDVKMKEKGDIPEGYSVSREKKERFSLILESASTNQTSMYLCASSLQTGELFFGEGSRLTVL.